Sequencing of this T cell receptor (beta chain) was carried out in a study of lymphopenia after photon versus proton radiotherapy. Whole-study findings and limits: Larger post-nadir TCR diversity loss correlated inversely with survival in deceased patients. Proton therapy kept repertoires fairly stable, unlike photons, which gained effector/memory cells. After the lymphocyte nadir, photon-treated repertoires showed oligoclonal expansion, especially of CD8+ Temra cells.

The CDR3 totals 13 residues. Germline lookup yields CDR1 KGHSH and CDR2 LQKENI. The ends were cut back, 2 bases at V and 5 bases at J, with 6 bases in the middle. Comment on this clone: Antigen unknown.

TCRdb keeps only in-frame clones here, not all; method: immunoSEQ multiplex PCR. Of 20,000 to 30,000 clones detected, nearly 85% appear once; the ten largest clones hold approximately 21%. The TCR originated in a woman in her sixties or seventies with pancreatic cancer. The source material was peripheral blood, sampled from a patient treated with proton-based radiotherapy. The rearrangement links TRBV18 to TRBJ2-2; D gene ambiguous. DNA for the CDR3: TGTGCCAGCTCACCATCGGTAACCGGGGAGCTGTTTTTT. Translated: CASSPSVTGELFF.